The 26 T cell receptor beta chains reported below all come from one sample, sequenced in a study of T cells in tuberculosis. Time point: new active TB diagnosis, blood taken before or within 7 days of starting treatment. Produced via immunoSEQ multiplex PCR; TCRdb's table is partial and in-frame only. The sample includes around 35,000 clones, roughly 90% of them seen just once. Material: PBMCs, obtained at tuberculosis diagnosis. These TCRs come from an adult with tuberculosis.

This chain connects TRBV9 to TRBJ2-7; D perhaps matches TRBD1 (5 bases). Per germline, CDR1 SGDLS and CDR2 YYNGEE. The CDR3 has 13 amino acids. The ends were cut back, 4 bases at V and 7 bases at J, with 15 bases in the middle. CDR3: CASSPTGPGEQYF. The CDR3 DNA reads as TGTGCCAGCAGCCCCACGGGCCCAGGGGAGCAGTACTTC.

The rearrangement uses TRBV27 and TRBJ2-4, with TRBD1 matching 7 bases. V lost 5 bases, J lost 4 bases, and 5 bases stayed unmatched. The CDR3 extends over 14 amino acids. CDR1 is MNHEY and CDR2 is SMNVEV in the germline V gene (reference sequence). In DNA, the CDR3 is TGTGCCAGCAGTCGAGGGGGCTCTAAAAACATTCAGTACTTC. Protein product: CASSRGGSKNIQYF.

The CDR3, as DNA: TGTGCCAGCAGCTTGGCTCCCTCTGGGGCCAACGTCCTGACTTTC. Its translation is CASSLAPSGANVLTF. The genes are TRBV5-8 and TRBJ2-6; the D is unclear. V lost 0 bases, J lost 0 bases, and 4 bases lay in between. Germline values: CDR1 SGHTS, CDR2 YDEGEE. The CDR3 contains 15 residues.

This sequence joins TRBV6-5 and TRBJ2-1, with 10 nucleotides matching TRBD2. CDR1 and CDR2 (germline): MNHEY, SVGAGI. The CDR3 extends over 14 amino acids. V lost 8 bases, J lost 3 bases, and 4 bases stayed unmatched. The CDR3 region has the DNA TGTGCCAGCCATAGCGGGGGGCGCTACAATGAGCAGTTCTTC. It specifies CASHSGGRYNEQFF.

The chain couples TRBV4-1 to TRBJ1-1; D is perhaps TRBD1 (6 bases). Germline lookup yields CDR1 MGHRA and CDR2 YSYEKL. V lost 4 bases, J lost 0 bases, and 18 bases lay in between. CDR3 size: 17 residues. CDR3 protein: CASSLTDTGHMNTEAFF. CDR3 bases: TGCGCCAGCAGCCTGACAGATACAGGGCACATGAACACTGAAGCTTTCTTT.

J is TRBJ1-1 and V is TRBV5-5; possibly TRBD1 for D (5 bases). V was clipped by 0 bases and J by 0 bases, with 9 bases between them. CDR1 and CDR2 from the germline V gene are SGHKS and YYEKEE (reference sequence). The CDR3 consists of 15 residues. For the CDR3, the DNA is TGTGCCAGCAGCTTGGAACCAGGGATGAACACTGAAGCTTTCTTT. It specifies CASSLEPGMNTEAFF. Supplemented by reference TRBV5-5 and TRBJ1-1, the full variable domain reads DAGVTQSPTHLIKTRGQQVTLRCSPISGHKSVSWYQQVLGQGPQFIFQYYEKEERGRGNFPDRFSARQFPNYSSELNVNALLLGDSALYLCASSLEPGMNTEAFFGQGTRLTVV.

The rearrangement links TRBV27 to TRBJ2-1, with 10 bases aligning to TRBD2. V shed 11 bases and J 0 bases; nucleotides not matched to a gene: 13. Germline lookup yields CDR1 MNHEY and CDR2 SMNVEV (reference sequence). The CDR3 runs to 17 residues. For the CDR3, the DNA is TGTGCCGCGATGGAACTAGCGGGGTTCTCCTCCTACAATGAGCAGTTCTTC. Translation: CAAMELAGFSSYNEQFF.

The V gene is TRBV5-1, the J gene TRBJ2-1; 7 bases agree with TRBD1. Germline CDR1 and CDR2: SGHRS and YFSETQ. The V and J ends lost 5 bases and 9 bases, in that order; junction bases with no gene match: 2. The CDR3 has 11 amino acids. The CDR3 protein is CASRTGSEQFF. CDR3 coding DNA: TGCGCCAGCAGGACAGGGAGTGAGCAGTTCTTC.

This chain joins TRBV10-1 and TRBJ1-5, with D possibly being TRBD1 (5 bases). V gave up 6 bases and J gave up 2 bases, with 14 bases separating them. The V gene's germline CDR1 is WNHNN and CDR2 SYGVQD (reference sequence). The CDR3 is 15 residues long. The CDR3 protein is CASSPGLGGNQPQHF. The CDR3 coding sequence is TGCGCCAGCAGCCCCGGACTAGGGGGCAATCAGCCCCAGCATTTT.

The chain uses TRBV25-1 and TRBJ1-2, with a weak D call TRBD1 (5 bases). Trimming left V 3 bases short and J 3 bases short, with 14 bases between. Germline V gene sequence: CDR1 MGHDK, CDR2 SYGVNS. The CDR3 length is 15 residues. CDR3 region: CASSESTGYHYGYTF. CDR3 nucleotide sequence: TGTGCCAGCAGTGAGTCTACAGGATACCACTATGGCTACACCTTC.

The rearrangement joins TRBV4-2 to TRBJ2-7; possibly TRBD2 for D (7 bases). Looked up from germline, CDR1 is LGHNA and CDR2 is YNFKEQ. V gave up 0 bases and J gave up 0 bases, with 12 bases separating them. The CDR3 loop spans 16 amino acids. CDR3 nucleotide sequence: TGTGCCAGCAGCCAAGATCGGGGGGCTTCCTCCTACGAGCAGTACTTC. It specifies CASSQDRGASSYEQYF.

The rearrangement uses TRBV7-6 and TRBJ2-7; 9 bases match TRBD1. The CDR3 sequence is 15 residues long. The germline gives CDR1 SGHVS, CDR2 FNYEAQ. The V and J ends lost 5 bases and 3 bases, in that order; junction bases with no gene match: 8. For the CDR3, the DNA is TGTGCCAGCAGCCCGTCCCGGGACAGGGACTACGAGCAGTACTTC. This codes for CASSPSRDRDYEQYF.

DNA for the CDR3: TGTGCCAGCAGCTTGGATGGGGCTCAGCCCCAGCATTTT. Protein product: CASSLDGAQPQHF. The chain joins TRBV5-8 to TRBJ1-5; perhaps TRBD1 as D (5 bases). Germline V gene lookup returns CDR1 SGHTS and CDR2 YDEGEE. CDR3 length: 13 amino acids. Deletions cut 0 bases from V and 6 bases from J, with 7 bases between.

The chain is built from TRBV7-6 and TRBJ1-4, with D possibly TRBD1 on 6 matching bases. This CDR3 is 17 amino acids long. Germline CDR1 reads SGHVS; CDR2 reads FNYEAQ. Trimming cost V 5 bases and J 0 bases, with 16 bases left between them. DNA for the CDR3: TGTGCCAGCAGCCGACAGGTTGGCCTTGCAACTAATGAAAAACTGTTTTTT. Translating it yields CASSRQVGLATNEKLFF.

The V gene is TRBV6-1, the J gene TRBJ1-4; possibly TRBD1 for D (5 bases). CDR3 length: 14 amino acids. Germline values: CDR1 MNHNS, CDR2 SASEGT. V gave up 3 bases and J gave up 12 bases, with 17 bases separating them. CDR3 region: CASSEGSASGELFF. The CDR3 bases are TGTGCCAGCAGTGAGGGCTCAGCCTCGGGGGAACTGTTTTTT.

The gene calls are TRBV6-4 and TRBJ1-5, with unresolved D. This CDR3 contains 13 residues. Germline lookup yields CDR1 MRHNA and CDR2 SNTAGT. Trimming shortened V by 2 bases and J by 2 bases, and 4 bases separated the two germline ends. CDR3 protein: CASSDEGNQPQHF. The CDR3 DNA sequence: TGTGCCAGCAGTGACGAGGGCAATCAGCCCCAGCATTTT.

This clone was observed a single time. The chain joins TRBV5-5 to TRBJ2-5, with 9 bases matching TRBD2. The CDR3 is 17 residues long. V lost 1 base and J lost 4; bases outside the gene matches: 11. Germline CDR1 SGHKS, CDR2 YYEKEE (reference sequence). Written as DNA, the CDR3 is TGTGCCAGCAGCTTGATTGCGGGGGGGCCGTCGGGAGAGACCCAGTACTTC. This sequence encodes CASSLIAGGPSGETQYF.

The chain couples TRBV4-1 to TRBJ2-2, with 9 bases lining up with TRBD1. Germline trimming cut 2 bases from V and 7 bases from J; bases unmatched to any gene: 8. Germline V gene data show CDR1 as MGHRA and CDR2 as YSYEKL. CDR3 length: 16 residues. CDR3 nucleotide sequence: TGCGCCAGCAGCCAACGCCGGGACAGGGACTTCGGGGAGCTGTTTTTT. Translated, it gives CASSQRRDRDFGELFF.

This rearrangement joins TRBV27 to TRBJ1-5; TRBD1 is a possible D gene (6 bases). In germline, CDR1 is MNHEY, CDR2 SMNVEV (reference sequence). The ends were cut back, 4 bases at V and 0 bases at J, with 13 bases in the middle. CDR3 length: 16 residues. This CDR3 reads CASSSPQDSSNQPQHF. CDR3 coding DNA: TGTGCCAGCAGTTCCCCCCAGGACAGTAGCAATCAGCCCCAGCATTTT.

The gene calls are TRBV30 and TRBJ2-3; 15 bases are shared with TRBD2. Germline CDR1 GTSNPN, CDR2 SVGIG (reference sequence). This CDR3 is built from 14 residues. The ends lost 5 bases at V and 8 bases at J; junction bases unmatched: 5. This CDR3 is CAWGTSGGTGTQYF. The CDR3 DNA reads TGTGCCTGGGGGACTAGCGGGGGGACCGGTACGCAGTATTTT.

V and J are TRBV5-6 and TRBJ1-5; D is unresolved. Germline values: CDR1 SGHDT, CDR2 YYEEEE. The V end was cut by 0 bases, the J end by 7 bases, with 14 bases between. The CDR3 has 15 amino acids. CDR3 in amino acids: CASSLGAGLIQPQHF. The CDR3 region has the DNA TGTGCCAGCAGCTTGGGGGCCGGTTTGATACAGCCCCAGCATTTT.

The rearrangement uses TRBV6-1 and TRBJ2-7, with a weak D call TRBD1 (6 bases). The CDR3 length is 15 residues. Germline V CDR1 and CDR2: MNHNS, SASEGT. V was trimmed by 3 bases and J by 4 bases, leaving 16 bases between them. The CDR3 protein is CASSDGQGFHYEQYV. The CDR3 nucleotides are TGTGCCAGCAGTGACGGGCAGGGGTTCCATTACGAGCAGTACGTC.

The chain is built from TRBV10-1 and TRBJ1-5, with D perhaps matching TRBD1 (5 bases). With 0 bases removed from V and 7 bases from J, the gap between germline ends came to 7 bases. The length of the CDR3 is 13 residues. Per germline, CDR1 WNHNN and CDR2 SYGVQD (reference sequence). The CDR3 sequence: CASSESRGQPQHF. Written as DNA, the CDR3 is TGCGCCAGCAGTGAGTCTCGGGGGCAGCCCCAGCATTTT.

The rearrangement links TRBV6-6 to TRBJ1-3, with D possibly TRBD1 on 5 matching bases. The CDR3 is 12 residues long. Trimming stripped 7 bases from V and 2 bases from J, with 6 bases between. CDR1 is MNHNY, CDR2 SVGAGI, per germline (reference sequence). The CDR3 DNA reads TGTGCCAGCACAGGGACTGGAAACACCATATATTTT. Translation gives CASTGTGNTIYF.

This CDR3 reads CASSLARGTLFGNTIYF. As DNA, the CDR3 is TGTGCCAGCAGCTTGGCCAGGGGGACCCTCTTTGGAAACACCATATATTTT. The chain couples TRBV5-6 to TRBJ1-3; 7 nucleotides agree with TRBD1. V lost 0 bases, J lost 3 bases, and 9 bases stayed unmatched. Per the germline V gene, CDR1 is SGHDT and CDR2 is YYEEEE. The CDR3 loop spans 17 amino acids.

This clone was observed once. The chain recombines TRBV30 with TRBJ1-6, with 8 bases matching TRBD1. Per germline, CDR1 GTSNPN and CDR2 SVGIG (reference sequence). The CDR3 is 13 residues long. The V segment lost 5 bases and the J segment 11 bases; nucleotides outside the gene matches: 8. CDR3 in DNA: TGTGCCTGGTTCGACAGGGGCGCGACACCCCTCCACTTT. Encoded protein: CAWFDRGATPLHF.